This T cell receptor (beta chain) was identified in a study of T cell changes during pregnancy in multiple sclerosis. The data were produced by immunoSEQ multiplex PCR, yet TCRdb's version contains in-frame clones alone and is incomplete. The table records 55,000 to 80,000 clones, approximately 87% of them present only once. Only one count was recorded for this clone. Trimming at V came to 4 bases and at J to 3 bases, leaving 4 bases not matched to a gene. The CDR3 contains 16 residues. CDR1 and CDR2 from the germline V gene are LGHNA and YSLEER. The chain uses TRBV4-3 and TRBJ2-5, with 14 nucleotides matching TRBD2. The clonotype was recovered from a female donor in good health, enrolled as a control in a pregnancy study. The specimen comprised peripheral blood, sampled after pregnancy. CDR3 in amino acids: CASSRTSGGPEETQYF. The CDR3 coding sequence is TGCGCCAGCAGCCGGACTAGCGGGGGGCCCGAAGAGACCCAGTACTTC.